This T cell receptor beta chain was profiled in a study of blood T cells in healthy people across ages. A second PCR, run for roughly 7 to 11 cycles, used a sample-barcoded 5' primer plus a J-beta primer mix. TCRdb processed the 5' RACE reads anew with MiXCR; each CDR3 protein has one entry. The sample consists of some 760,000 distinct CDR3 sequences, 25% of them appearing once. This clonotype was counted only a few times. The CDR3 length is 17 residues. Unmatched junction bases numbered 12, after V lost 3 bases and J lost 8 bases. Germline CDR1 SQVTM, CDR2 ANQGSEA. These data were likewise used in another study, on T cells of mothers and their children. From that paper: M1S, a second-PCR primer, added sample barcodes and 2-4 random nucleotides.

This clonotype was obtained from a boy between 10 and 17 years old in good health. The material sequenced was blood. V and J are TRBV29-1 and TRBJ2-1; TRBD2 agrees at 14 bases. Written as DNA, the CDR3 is TGCAGCGTTGAGCACGTTCGGGGACTAGCGGGAGTCTATGAGCAGTTCTTC. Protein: CSVEHVRGLAGVYEQFF.